This T cell receptor beta chain emerged from a study of T cell responses to AZD1222 COVID-19 vaccine. Overall study results and limits: Baseline serostatus was positive in only a handful of AZD1222 recipients. Most donors were white British, females outnumbered males, and clonal diversity was possibly underestimated. Spike as a whole was targeted by vaccine-associated CD4 TCRs, dominant at 160-218 and 743-854.

Using immunoSEQ multiplex PCR, the repertoire was profiled, and TCRdb retains in-frame clones only, with some absent. The sample has approximately 150,000 clones; 85% to 95% are singletons. The germline V gene has CDR1 SNHLY and CDR2 FYNNEI. Trimming removed 6 bases from V and 3 bases from J, with 7 bases in between. The CDR3 consists of 12 residues. Concerning this clone itself: Its antigen remains unidentified.

The material was peripheral blood, obtained after recovery from COVID-19. This clonotype originated in an adult who had recovered from COVID-19. The V and J genes are TRBV2 and TRBJ2-3; D is undetermined. CDR3 DNA sequence: TGTGCCAGCAGGGAGCTAACAGATACGCAGTATTTT. Protein product: CASRELTDTQYF.